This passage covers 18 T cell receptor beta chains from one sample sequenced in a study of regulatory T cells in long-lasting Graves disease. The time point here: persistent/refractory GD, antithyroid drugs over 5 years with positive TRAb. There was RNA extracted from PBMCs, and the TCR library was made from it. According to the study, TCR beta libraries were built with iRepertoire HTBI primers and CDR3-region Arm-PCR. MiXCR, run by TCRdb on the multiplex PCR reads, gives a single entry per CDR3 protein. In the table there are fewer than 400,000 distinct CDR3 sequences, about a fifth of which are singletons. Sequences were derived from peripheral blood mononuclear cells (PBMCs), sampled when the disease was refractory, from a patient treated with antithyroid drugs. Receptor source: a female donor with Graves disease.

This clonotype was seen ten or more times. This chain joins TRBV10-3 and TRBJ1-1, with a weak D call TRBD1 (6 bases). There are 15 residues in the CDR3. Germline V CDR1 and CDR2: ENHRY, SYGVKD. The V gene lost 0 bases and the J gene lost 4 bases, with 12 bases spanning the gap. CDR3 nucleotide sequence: TGTGCCATCAGTGAGTCGAGAGGGGGAGGCACTGAAGCTTTCTTT. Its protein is CAISESRGGGTEAFF.

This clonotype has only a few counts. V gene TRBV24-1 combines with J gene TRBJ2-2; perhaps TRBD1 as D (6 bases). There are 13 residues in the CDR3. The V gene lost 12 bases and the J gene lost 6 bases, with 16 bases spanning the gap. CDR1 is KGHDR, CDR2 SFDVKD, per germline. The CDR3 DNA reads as TGTGCCGCACAGGGCGTAGCTGCCGGGGAGCTGTTTTTT. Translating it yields CAAQGVAAGELFF.

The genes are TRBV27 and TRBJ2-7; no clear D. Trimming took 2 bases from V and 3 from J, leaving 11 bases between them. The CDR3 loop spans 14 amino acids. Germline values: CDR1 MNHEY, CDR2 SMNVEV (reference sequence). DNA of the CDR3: TGTGCCAGCAGTTTAAGAGCCTCGAACTACGAGCAGTACTTC. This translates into CASSLRASNYEQYF.

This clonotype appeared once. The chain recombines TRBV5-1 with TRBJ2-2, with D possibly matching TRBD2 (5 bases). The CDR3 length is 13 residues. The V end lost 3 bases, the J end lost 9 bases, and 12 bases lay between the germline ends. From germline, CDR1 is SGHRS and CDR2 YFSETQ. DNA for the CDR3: TGCGCCAGCAGCTCGAGGGTCAACTGGGAGCTGTTTTTT. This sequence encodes CASSSRVNWELFF.

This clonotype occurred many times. CDR3 sequence reads: CASSPAGLNEQFF. In DNA, the CDR3 is TGTGCCAGCAGTCCAGCGGGGTTAAATGAGCAGTTCTTC. The gene calls are TRBV2 and TRBJ2-1; 7 bases match TRBD2. J was trimmed by 7 bases and V by 5 bases; bases with no gene match: 5. The CDR3 is 13 residues long. Germline CDR1 and CDR2: SNHLY and FYNNEI.

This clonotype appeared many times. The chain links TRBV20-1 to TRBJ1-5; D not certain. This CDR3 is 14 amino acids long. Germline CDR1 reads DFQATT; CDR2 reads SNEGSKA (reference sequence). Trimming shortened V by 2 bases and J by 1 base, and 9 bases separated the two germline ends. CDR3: CSARNDYSNQPQHF. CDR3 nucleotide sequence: TGCAGTGCTAGAAACGATTACAGCAATCAGCCCCAGCATTTT.

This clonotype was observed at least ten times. CDR3 sequence: CASSPEDKGHETQYF. The CDR3 bases are TGTGCCAGCAGTCCGGAGGACAAAGGCCACGAGACCCAGTACTTC. The J gene is TRBJ2-5, the V gene TRBV28; D is perhaps TRBD1 or TRBD2 (5 bases each). The CDR3 extends over 15 amino acids. CDR1 and CDR2 (germline): MDHEN, SYDVKM. Trimming stripped 5 bases from V and 5 bases from J, with 18 bases between.

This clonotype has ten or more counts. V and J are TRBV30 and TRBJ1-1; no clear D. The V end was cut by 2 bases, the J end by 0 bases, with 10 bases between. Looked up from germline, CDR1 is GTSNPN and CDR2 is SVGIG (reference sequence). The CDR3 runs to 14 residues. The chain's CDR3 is CAWSRSELNTEAFF. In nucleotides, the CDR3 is TGTGCCTGGAGTCGTTCAGAGTTGAACACTGAAGCTTTCTTT.

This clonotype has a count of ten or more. The CDR3 reads CASSQIGGGASEQYF. CDR3 DNA sequence: TGTGCCAGCAGTCAGATTGGGGGTGGAGCGAGCGAGCAGTACTTC. The chain couples TRBV2 to TRBJ2-7; D possibly uses TRBD1 or TRBD2 (5 bases each). This CDR3 is built from 15 residues. V dropped 5 bases and J dropped 6 bases, with 20 bases sitting between them. CDR1 and CDR2 (germline): SNHLY, FYNNEI.

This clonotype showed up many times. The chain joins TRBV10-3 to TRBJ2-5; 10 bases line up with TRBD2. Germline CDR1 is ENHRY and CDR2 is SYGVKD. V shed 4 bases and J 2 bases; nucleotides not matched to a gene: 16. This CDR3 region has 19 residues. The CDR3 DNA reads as TGTGCCATCAGTGCCCGGAGGACTAGCGGCGGGAGGGGACAAGAGACCCAGTACTTC. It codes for CAISARRTSGGRGQETQYF.

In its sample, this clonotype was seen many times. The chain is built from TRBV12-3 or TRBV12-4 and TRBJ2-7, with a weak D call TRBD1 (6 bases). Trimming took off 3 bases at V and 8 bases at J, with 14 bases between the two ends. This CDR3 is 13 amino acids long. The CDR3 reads CASSFGRGSKQYF. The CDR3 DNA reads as TGTGCCAGCAGTTTCGGAAGGGGGAGCAAGCAGTACTTC.

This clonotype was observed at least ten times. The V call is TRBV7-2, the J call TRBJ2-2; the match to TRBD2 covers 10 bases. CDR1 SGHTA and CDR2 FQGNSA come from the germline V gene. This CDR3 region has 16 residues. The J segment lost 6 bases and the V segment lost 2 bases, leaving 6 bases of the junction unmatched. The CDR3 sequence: CASSLMLAGVPGELFF. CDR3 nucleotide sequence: TGTGCCAGCAGCTTAATGCTAGCGGGAGTTCCCGGGGAGCTGTTTTTT.

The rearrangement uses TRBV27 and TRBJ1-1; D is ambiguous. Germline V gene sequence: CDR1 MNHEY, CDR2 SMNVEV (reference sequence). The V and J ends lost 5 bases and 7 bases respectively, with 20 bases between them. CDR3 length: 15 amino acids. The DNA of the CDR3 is TGTGCCAGCAGTCCCTGGGCAGGTTCTACCAGTGAAGCTTTCTTT. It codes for CASSPWAGSTSEAFF.

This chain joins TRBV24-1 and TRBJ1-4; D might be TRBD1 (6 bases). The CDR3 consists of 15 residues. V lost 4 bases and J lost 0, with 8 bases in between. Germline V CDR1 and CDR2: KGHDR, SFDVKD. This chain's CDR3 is CATSESGATNEKLFF. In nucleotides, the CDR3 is TGTGCCACCAGTGAGTCAGGGGCAACTAATGAAAAACTGTTTTTT.

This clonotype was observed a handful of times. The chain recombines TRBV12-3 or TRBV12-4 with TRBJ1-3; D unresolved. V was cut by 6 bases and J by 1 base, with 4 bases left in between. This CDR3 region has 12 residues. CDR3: CASRQSGNTIYF. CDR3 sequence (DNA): TGTGCCAGCAGACAGTCTGGAAACACCATATATTTT.

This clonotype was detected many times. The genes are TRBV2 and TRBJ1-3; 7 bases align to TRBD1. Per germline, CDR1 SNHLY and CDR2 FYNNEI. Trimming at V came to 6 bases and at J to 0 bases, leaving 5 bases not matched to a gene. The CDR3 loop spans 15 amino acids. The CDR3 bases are TGTGCCAGCAGCTCTGCAGGGGGCTCTGGAAACACCATATATTTT. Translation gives CASSSAGGSGNTIYF. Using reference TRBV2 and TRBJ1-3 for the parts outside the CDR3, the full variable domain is EPEVTQTPSHQVTQMGQEVILRCVPISNHLYFYWYRQILGQKVEFLVSFYNNEISEKSEIFDDQFSVERPDGSNFTLKIRSTKLEDSAMYFCASSSAGGSGNTIYFGEGSWLTVV.

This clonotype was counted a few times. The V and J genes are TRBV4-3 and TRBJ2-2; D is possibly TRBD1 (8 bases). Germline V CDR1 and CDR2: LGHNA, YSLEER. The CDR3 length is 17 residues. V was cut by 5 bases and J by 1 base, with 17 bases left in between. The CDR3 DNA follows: TGCGCCAGCAGCGGGCGGGGGACAGGCCTGAACACCGGGGAGCTGTTTTTT. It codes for CASSGRGTGLNTGELFF.

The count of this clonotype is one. The DNA of the CDR3 is TGTGCCAGCACATATCTCTTAGGCGGGACGGAAACCCAGTACTTC. As protein: CASTYLLGGTETQYF. The V call is TRBV12-3 or TRBV12-4, the J call TRBJ2-5; D possibly corresponds to TRBD2 (6 bases). There are 15 residues in the CDR3. Between the trimmed V and J ends, which lost 7 bases and 8 bases, there was a span of 23 bases.